This TCR beta chain originates from a study of blood T cell repertoires in COVID-19. Turning to the study itself: Sources were T cells, B-cell-depleted T cells, or PBMCs; the material itself was cDNA or gDNA.

CDR1 and CDR2 from the germline V gene are MNHEY and SVGAGI. The CDR3 consists of 15 residues. J lost 0 bases, V lost 4 bases, and 2 bases had no gene match. Source study methods: Reference gene primers were amplified, and this amplification served to estimate nucleated cell counts. Clones were read by immunoSEQ multiplex PCR, and TCRdb kept only the in-frame ones, dropping some. V, J and clone size derive from that table, while D and trimming were established from the DNA sequence. This sample has some 290,000 clones, with 81% found just once. The material sequenced was peripheral blood. The receptor was isolated from a woman in her fifties or sixties with active or convalescent COVID-19. The chain combines TRBV6-5 with TRBJ2-3; 9 bases are shared with TRBD2. The CDR3 bases are TGTGCCAGCAGTTCGAGCGGGGGGAGCACAGATACGCAGTATTTT. Its protein is CASSSSGGSTDTQYF.